This record concerns one T cell receptor (beta chain) sequence. This record comes from a study of human T cells and chemical hapten exposure. In TCRdb, the RACE reads were re-called with MiXCR into one record per CDR3 protein. The sample carries tens of thousands of distinct CDR3 sequences, 5% to 8.5% recorded once. CDR1 SGHNT and CDR2 YENEEA come from the germline V gene. The CDR3 totals 19 residues. The V and J ends lost 5 bases and 0 bases respectively, with 25 bases between them. Time point indicated: patch test 2, 6 weeks after DPC sensitization. Treatment here: therapeutic diphenylcyclopropenone sensitization with weekly scalp DPC.

This receptor was obtained from a woman aged 30 to 39 with alopecia areata. Some clones in this sample may be carry-over from other donors' samples. The rearrangement uses TRBV11-3 and TRBJ1-1; no firm D call. The sequenced sample was whole blood, obtained in connection with sensitization to the hapten diphenylcyclopropenone (DPC). CDR3 protein: CASSRLPRRRDMMNTEAFF. Here the CDR3 DNA reads TGTGCCAGCAGCCGTCTACCAAGACGGCGAGATATGATGAACACTGAAGCTTTCTTT.